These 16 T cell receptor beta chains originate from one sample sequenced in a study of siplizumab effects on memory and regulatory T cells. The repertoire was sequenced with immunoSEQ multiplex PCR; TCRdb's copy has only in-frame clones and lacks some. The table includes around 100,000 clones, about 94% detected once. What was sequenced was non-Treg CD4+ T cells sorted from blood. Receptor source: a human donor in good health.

CDR3 loop: CASSIRGGTRGTEAFF. As DNA, the CDR3 is TGTGCCAGTAGTATTAGGGGGGGTACCCGAGGCACTGAAGCTTTCTTT. This rearrangement joins TRBV19 to TRBJ1-1, with D possibly being TRBD1 (6 bases). The CDR3 has 16 residues. Germline V gene data show CDR1 as LNHDA and CDR2 as SQIVND (reference sequence). V was shortened by 3 bases and J by 4 bases, with 18 bases between the two germline ends.

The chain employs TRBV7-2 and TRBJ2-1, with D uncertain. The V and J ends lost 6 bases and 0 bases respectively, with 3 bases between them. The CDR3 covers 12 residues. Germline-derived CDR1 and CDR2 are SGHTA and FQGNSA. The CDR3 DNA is TGTGCCAGCAGTCGCTCCTACAATGAGCAGTTCTTC. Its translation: CASSRSYNEQFF.

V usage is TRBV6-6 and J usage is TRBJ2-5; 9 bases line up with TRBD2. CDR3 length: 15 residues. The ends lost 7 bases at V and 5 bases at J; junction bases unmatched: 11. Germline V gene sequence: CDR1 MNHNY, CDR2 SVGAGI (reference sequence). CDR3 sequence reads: CASIEISGSGETQYF. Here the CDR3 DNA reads TGTGCCAGCATCGAAATTAGCGGGAGTGGGGAGACCCAGTACTTC.

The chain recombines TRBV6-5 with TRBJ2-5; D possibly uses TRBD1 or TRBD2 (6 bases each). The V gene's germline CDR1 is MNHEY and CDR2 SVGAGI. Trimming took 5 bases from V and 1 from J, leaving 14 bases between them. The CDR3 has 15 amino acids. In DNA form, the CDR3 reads TGTGCCAGCAGTACCAAAGGGGGACTCCAAGAGACCCAGTACTTC. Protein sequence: CASSTKGGLQETQYF.

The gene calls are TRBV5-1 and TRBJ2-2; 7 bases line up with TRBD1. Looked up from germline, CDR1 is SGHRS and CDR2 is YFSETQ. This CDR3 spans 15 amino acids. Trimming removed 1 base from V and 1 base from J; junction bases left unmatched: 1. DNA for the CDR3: TGCGCCAGCAGCTTGAGACAGGGGAACACCGGGGAGCTGTTTTTT. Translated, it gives CASSLRQGNTGELFF. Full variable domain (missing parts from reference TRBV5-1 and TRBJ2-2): KAGVTQTPRYLIKTRGQQVTLSCSPISGHRSVSWYQQTPGQGLQFLFEYFSETQRNKGNFPGRFSGRQFSNSRSEMNVSTLELGDSALYLCASSLRQGNTGELFFGEGSRLTVL.

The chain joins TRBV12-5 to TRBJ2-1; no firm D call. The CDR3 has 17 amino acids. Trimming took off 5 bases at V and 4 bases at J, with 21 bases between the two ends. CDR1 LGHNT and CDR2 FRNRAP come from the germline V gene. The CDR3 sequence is CASGNGNKDRIYNEQFF. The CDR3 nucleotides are TGTGCTAGTGGTAACGGTAACAAGGACCGGATTTACAATGAGCAGTTCTTC.

The CDR3 sequence: CASRARTGSNQPQHF. The CDR3, as DNA: TGTGCCAGCAGAGCTCGGACAGGGAGCAATCAGCCCCAGCATTTT. The chain combines TRBV28 with TRBJ1-5; 8 bases are shared with TRBD1. CDR1 and CDR2 from the germline V gene are MDHEN and SYDVKM. The CDR3 sequence is 15 residues long. With V trimmed by 6 bases and J by 1 base, 5 bases remained unmatched.

This chain's CDR3 is CASSARDGRYGYTF. CDR3 nucleotides: TGTGCCAGCAGCGCCAGGGACGGGCGGTATGGCTACACCTTC. V is TRBV6-1 and J is TRBJ1-2; TRBD1 is a possible D gene (5 bases). Trimming removed 6 bases from V and 5 bases from J, with 16 bases in between. The germline V gene has CDR1 MNHNS and CDR2 SASEGT. This CDR3 is 14 amino acids long.

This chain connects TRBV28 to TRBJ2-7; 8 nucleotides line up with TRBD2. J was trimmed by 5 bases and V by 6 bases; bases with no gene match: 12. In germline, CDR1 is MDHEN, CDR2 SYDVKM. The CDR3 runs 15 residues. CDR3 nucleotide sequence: TGTGCCAGCAGCTACCCCGGGAGCGGGAGTAACGAGCAGTACTTC. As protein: CASSYPGSGSNEQYF.

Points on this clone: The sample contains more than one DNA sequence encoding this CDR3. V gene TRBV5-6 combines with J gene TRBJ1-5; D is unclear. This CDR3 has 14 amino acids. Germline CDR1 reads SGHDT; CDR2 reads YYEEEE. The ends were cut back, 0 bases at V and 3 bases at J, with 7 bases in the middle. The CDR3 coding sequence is TGTGCCAGCAGCTTGGGGCAGGTCAATCAGCCCCAGCATTTT. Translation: CASSLGQVNQPQHF.

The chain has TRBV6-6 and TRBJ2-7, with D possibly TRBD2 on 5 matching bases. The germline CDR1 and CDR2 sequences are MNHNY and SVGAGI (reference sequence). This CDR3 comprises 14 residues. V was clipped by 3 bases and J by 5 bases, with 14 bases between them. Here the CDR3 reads CASSYRGNNDEQYF. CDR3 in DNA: TGTGCCAGCAGTTATAGAGGGAACAACGACGAGCAGTACTTC.

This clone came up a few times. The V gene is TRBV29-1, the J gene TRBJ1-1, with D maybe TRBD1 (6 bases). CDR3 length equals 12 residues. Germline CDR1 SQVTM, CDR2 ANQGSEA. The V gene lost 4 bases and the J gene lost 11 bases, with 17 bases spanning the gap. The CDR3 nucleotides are TGCAGCGTTGTTGAAAGGACAGACTGGGCTTTCTTT. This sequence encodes CSVVERTDWAFF.

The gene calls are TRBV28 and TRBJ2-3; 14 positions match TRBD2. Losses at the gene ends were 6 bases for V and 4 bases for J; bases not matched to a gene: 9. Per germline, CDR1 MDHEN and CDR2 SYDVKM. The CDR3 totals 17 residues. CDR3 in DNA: TGTGCCAGCAGGAGGACTAGCGGGAGGCCGGGGGCAGATACGCAGTATTTT. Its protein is CASRRTSGRPGADTQYF. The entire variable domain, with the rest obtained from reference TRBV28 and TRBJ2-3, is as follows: DVKVTQSSRYLVKRTGEKVFLECVQDMDHENMFWYRQDPGLGLRLIYFSYDVKMKEKGDIPEGYSVSREKKERFSLILESASTNQTSMYLCASRRTSGRPGADTQYFGPGTRLTVL.

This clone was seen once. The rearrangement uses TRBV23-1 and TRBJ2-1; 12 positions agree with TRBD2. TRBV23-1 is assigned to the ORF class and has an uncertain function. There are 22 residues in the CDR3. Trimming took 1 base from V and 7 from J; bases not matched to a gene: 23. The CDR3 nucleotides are TGCGCCAGCAGTCAATTTTCCCCAGCAGGGGTCCTAGCGGGAGGGCCCTCGAATGAGCAGTTCTTC. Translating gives CASSQFSPAGVLAGGPSNEQFF.

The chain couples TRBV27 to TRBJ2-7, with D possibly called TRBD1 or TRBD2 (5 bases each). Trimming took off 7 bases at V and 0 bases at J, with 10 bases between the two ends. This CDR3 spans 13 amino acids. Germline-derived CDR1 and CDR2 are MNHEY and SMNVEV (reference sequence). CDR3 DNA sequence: TGTGCCAGCACTGGGGGTCACTCCTACGAGCAGTACTTC. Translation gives CASTGGHSYEQYF.

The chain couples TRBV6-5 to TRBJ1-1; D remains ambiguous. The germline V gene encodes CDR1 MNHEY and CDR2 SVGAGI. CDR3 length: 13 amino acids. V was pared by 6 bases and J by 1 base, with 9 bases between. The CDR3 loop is CASSRQANTEAFF. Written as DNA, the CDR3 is TGTGCCAGCAGCAGGCAGGCGAACACTGAAGCTTTCTTT.